Sequencing of this TCR beta chain was carried out in a study of post-analysis software for immune sequencing data. The study, taken as a whole, reports: By F measure, strong co-clustering occurred among samples prepared in the same batch.

Carried by the TCR beta cDNA libraries were unique molecular identifiers. Via MiXCR, TCRdb re-called the PCR reads, giving one row per CDR3 protein. The sample has 750,000 to 950,000 distinct CDR3 sequences; 53% are singletons. Only a few counts were recorded for this clonotype. Its antigen is as yet unknown. Sequenced material: blood. This TCR was sampled from a girl aged 5 to 17 with multiple sclerosis.

CDR3: CASSLQSRGTYEQYF. The CDR3 DNA follows: TGTGCCAGCAGTCTGCAGTCACGAGGGACCTACGAGCAGTACTTC. The V gene is TRBV12-3 or TRBV12-4, the J gene TRBJ2-7, with TRBD2 as a possible D gene (5 bases). This CDR3 contains 15 residues. Trimming left V 5 bases short and J 2 bases short, with 16 bases between.